One sample yielded the 26 T cell receptor beta chains listed below, sequenced in a study of T cell repertoires in cytomegalovirus infection. No antigen is known for these receptors. TCRdb processed the reads anew with MiXCR; each CDR3 protein has one entry. Of 650,000 to 850,000 distinct CDR3 sequences listed, 25% to 30% are singletons. The specimen was cultured CD8+ T cells from PBMCs, collected from culture after CMV antigen stimulation. The receptors derive from a human donor in good health (CMV status not recorded). Some clones in this sample may be carry-over from other donors' samples.

This clonotype was seen a few times. The J gene is TRBJ1-2, the V gene TRBV5-6; D gene unclear. Trimming took off 0 bases at V and 8 bases at J, with 14 bases between the two ends. The CDR3 is 14 amino acids. Germline V lookup: CDR1 SGHDT, CDR2 YYEEEE. The CDR3 DNA sequence: TGTGCCAGCAGCTTGGCCAAGCACCTCGACGGCTACACCTTC. Encoded protein: CASSLAKHLDGYTF.

Only a few counts were recorded for this clonotype. V usage is TRBV12-3 or TRBV12-4 and J usage is TRBJ1-1, with no clear D. V dropped 10 bases and J dropped 10 bases, with 16 bases sitting between them. This CDR3 contains 11 residues. The CDR3 DNA reads as TGTGCCACCCAGTTTGGCGTGGGAGCTTTCTTT. Protein product: CATQFGVGAFF.

The chain employs TRBV11-1 and TRBJ2-7; perhaps D is TRBD1 or TRBD2 (5 bases each). This CDR3 region has 16 residues. The V end was cut by 2 bases, the J end by 1 base, with 15 bases between. The germline gives CDR1 SGHAT, CDR2 FQDESV (reference sequence). CDR3 protein: CASSLKPLGASYEQYF. The CDR3, as DNA: TGTGCCAGCAGCTTAAAACCACTCGGGGCTTCCTACGAGCAGTACTTC.

This clonotype has at least ten counts. V and J are TRBV7-2 and TRBJ1-1; no clear D. Looked up from germline, CDR1 is SGHTA and CDR2 is FQGNSA. Trimming left V 5 bases short and J 4 bases short, with 11 bases between. The CDR3 runs to 13 residues. The CDR3 sequence is CASSQRSGTEAFF. CDR3 coding DNA: TGTGCCAGCAGCCAACGGTCTGGCACTGAAGCTTTCTTT.

A few counts support this clonotype. The chain joins TRBV10-3 to TRBJ2-4; tentative D call: TRBD1 (5 bases). The V gene lost 0 bases and the J gene lost 3 bases, with 18 bases spanning the gap. CDR3 length: 18 residues. In germline, CDR1 is ENHRY, CDR2 SYGVKD. The CDR3: CAISESKVRASVKNIQYF. DNA for the CDR3: TGTGCCATCAGTGAGTCGAAAGTCAGGGCCTCGGTCAAAAACATTCAGTACTTC.

The rearrangement links TRBV20-1 to TRBJ2-7, with TRBD2 matching over 8 bases. Losses at the gene ends were 2 bases for V and 7 bases for J; bases not matched to a gene: 13. Per the germline V gene, CDR1 is DFQATT and CDR2 is SNEGSKA (reference sequence). This CDR3 contains 15 residues. The CDR3 coding sequence is TGCAGTGCTAGAATCGGGGCTAGCGGGCCGAGGGAGCAGTACTTC. This codes for CSARIGASGPREQYF.

This sequence joins TRBV6-2 or TRBV6-3 and TRBJ2-7; TRBD2 agrees at 11 bases. CDR3 length: 14 amino acids. From germline, CDR1 is MNHEY and CDR2 SVGEGT. Trimming cost V 6 bases and J 6 bases; bases outside gene matches: 7. CDR3 sequence reads: CASSQGLAAGEQYV. CDR3 DNA: TGTGCCAGCAGCCAGGGACTAGCGGCCGGCGAGCAGTACGTC.

A few counts support this clonotype. The DNA for the CDR3 is TGTGCCAGCAGCCGGGGGACAGGGCCCACTGAAGCTTTCTTT. This encodes CASSRGTGPTEAFF. This chain connects TRBV7-6 to TRBJ1-1, with 9 positions matching TRBD1. V lost 5 bases, J lost 4 bases, and 5 bases stayed unmatched. The germline V gene has CDR1 SGHVS and CDR2 FNYEAQ. The CDR3 consists of 14 residues. Based on the CDR3 plus reference TRBV7-6 and TRBJ1-1, the full variable domain is GAGVSQSPRYKVTKRGQDVALRCDPISGHVSLYWYRQALGQGPEFLTYFNYEAQQDKSGLPNDRFSAERPEGSISTLTIQRTEQRDSAMYRCASSRGTGPTEAFFGQGTRLTVV.

There are many counts of this clonotype. V and J are TRBV5-1 and TRBJ2-7; D remains ambiguous. The CDR3 loop spans 13 amino acids. The germline CDR1 and CDR2 sequences are SGHRS and YFSETQ. Deletions cut 4 bases from V and 3 bases from J, with 11 bases between. DNA for the CDR3: TGCGCCAGCAGCCTCGGAGTGGGCTACGAGCAGTACTTC. Its protein is CASSLGVGYEQYF.

This clonotype was found a few times. The chain has TRBV11-2 and TRBJ2-1; D may be TRBD2 (5 bases). In germline, CDR1 is SGHAT, CDR2 FQNNGV. This CDR3 spans 14 amino acids. Deletions cut 3 bases from V and 4 bases from J, with 10 bases between. Here the CDR3 DNA reads TGTGCCAGCAGCTTGGGGTCGGGGTACAATGAGCAGTTCTTC. It yields the protein CASSLGSGYNEQFF.

The chain joins TRBV13 to TRBJ1-1; 9 bases are shared with TRBD1. Trimming cost V 5 bases and J 8 bases; bases outside gene matches: 9. CDR1 is PRHDT and CDR2 is FYEKMQ in the germline V gene (reference sequence). The CDR3 is made up of 14 amino acids. The CDR3 loop reads CASSPRQGVMEAFF. CDR3 nucleotide sequence: TGTGCCAGCAGCCCCCGACAGGGGGTCATGGAAGCTTTCTTT.

The chain couples TRBV27 to TRBJ1-1; D perhaps matches TRBD1 (5 bases). This CDR3 has 13 residues. V lost 6 bases, J lost 11 bases, and 19 bases lay in between. Germline values: CDR1 MNHEY, CDR2 SMNVEV (reference sequence). The CDR3 reads CASSPFRDPNAFF. CDR3 DNA sequence: TGTGCCAGCAGCCCCTTCCGGGACCCAAATGCTTTCTTT.

This rearrangement joins TRBV19 to TRBJ1-5, with TRBD1 matching over 8 bases. The V segment lost 8 bases and the J segment 8 bases; nucleotides outside the gene matches: 5. CDR3 length equals 12 residues. Germline lookup yields CDR1 LNHDA and CDR2 SQIVND (reference sequence). The CDR3 region is CASRDRREPQHF. The CDR3 bases are TGTGCCAGTCGGGACAGGAGGGAGCCCCAGCATTTT. The entire variable domain, with the rest obtained from reference TRBV19 and TRBJ1-5, is as follows: DGGITQSPKYLFRKEGQNVTLSCEQNLNHDAMYWYRQDPGQGLRLIYYSQIVNDFQKGDIAEGYSVSREKKESFPLTVTSAQKNPTAFYLCASRDRREPQHFGDGTRLSIL.

The J gene is TRBJ2-5, the V gene TRBV6-5; D is possibly TRBD1 (6 bases). CDR3 length: 12 amino acids. Germline V gene data show CDR1 as MNHEY and CDR2 as SVGAGI. Between the trimmed V and J ends, which lost 2 bases and 7 bases, there was a span of 8 bases. CDR3 bases: TGTGCCAGCAGTTACGCCAGGGGGACCCAGTACTTC. This gives the protein CASSYARGTQYF.

In its sample, this clonotype was seen once. The V and J genes are TRBV27 and TRBJ2-7, with TRBD1 matching 8 bases. Per germline, CDR1 MNHEY and CDR2 SMNVEV (reference sequence). V lost 2 bases and J lost 7; bases outside the gene matches: 10. The CDR3 spans 15 residues. This chain's CDR3 is CASSLIGTGPGEQYF. CDR3 DNA sequence: TGTGCCAGCAGTTTAATCGGGACAGGTCCGGGGGAGCAGTACTTC.

CDR3 residues: CAISELLAGANTGELFF. The CDR3 nucleotides are TGTGCCATCAGTGAGTTATTAGCGGGGGCGAACACCGGGGAGCTGTTTTTT. The chain employs TRBV10-3 and TRBJ2-2; TRBD2 agrees at 9 bases. The V gene's germline CDR1 is ENHRY and CDR2 SYGVKD. The CDR3 length is 17 residues. After removal of 1 base from V and 0 bases from J, the junction contained 3 bases not matched to a gene.

This clonotype was seen more than once but under ten times. The J gene is TRBJ2-3, the V gene TRBV5-4; the match to TRBD2 covers 10 bases. Unmatched junction bases numbered 13, after V lost 5 bases and J lost 4 bases. There are 17 residues in the CDR3. The germline V gene encodes CDR1 SGHNT and CDR2 YYREEE (reference sequence). The CDR3 DNA sequence: TGTGCCAGCAGGTCTACCTCCGGGACTAGCGTCCCAGATACGCAGTATTTT. Translation gives CASRSTSGTSVPDTQYF.

The chain uses TRBV28 and TRBJ2-3; D not certain. CDR1 and CDR2 from the germline V gene are MDHEN and SYDVKM. The CDR3 is made up of 14 amino acids. V was cut by 1 base and J by 4 bases, with 9 bases left in between. CDR3 in amino acids: CASSLFTEADTQYF. CDR3 bases: TGTGCCAGCAGTTTATTTACAGAGGCAGATACGCAGTATTTT.

This clonotype has a handful of counts. This chain links TRBV19 with TRBJ1-1, with 8 nucleotides matching TRBD1. The trim removed 7 bases at V and 6 bases at J, leaving 13 bases unmatched. Germline assignment: CDR1 LNHDA and CDR2 SQIVND (reference sequence). The CDR3 is 15 amino acids. The chain's CDR3 is CASTTDAGGTAEAFF. The CDR3 coding sequence is TGTGCCAGTACCACGGACGCAGGGGGCACCGCTGAAGCTTTCTTT.

The rearrangement joins TRBV5-1 to TRBJ2-7; D gene uncertain. V gave up 3 bases and J gave up 2 bases, with 15 bases separating them. Germline V CDR1 and CDR2: SGHRS, YFSETQ. This CDR3 comprises 15 residues. CDR3 loop: CASSWVGQIAYEQYF. The CDR3, as DNA: TGCGCCAGCAGCTGGGTCGGGCAGATTGCCTACGAGCAGTACTTC.

This chain connects TRBV5-4 to TRBJ1-2; TRBD1 aligns across 9 bases. Germline trimming cut 3 bases from V and 5 bases from J; bases unmatched to any gene: 8. Germline V CDR1 and CDR2: SGHNT, YYREEE (reference sequence). The CDR3 is made up of 15 amino acids. The CDR3 sequence is CASSSGTGLGYGYTF. CDR3 nucleotide sequence: TGTGCCAGCAGCTCCGGGACAGGGTTAGGGTATGGCTACACCTTC.

The V and J genes are TRBV7-2 and TRBJ2-5; perhaps TRBD1 as D (5 bases). The CDR3 sequence is 14 residues long. With 6 bases removed from V and 5 bases from J, the gap between germline ends came to 16 bases. The germline CDR1 and CDR2 sequences are SGHTA and FQGNSA. This CDR3 is CASSTDSVRETQYF. The DNA of the CDR3 is TGTGCCAGCAGTACCGACAGCGTCCGGGAGACCCAGTACTTC.

The rearrangement links TRBV7-3 to TRBJ2-2; tentatively, D is TRBD1 or TRBD2 (5 bases each). V gave up 4 bases and J gave up 6 bases, with 15 bases separating them. The CDR3 is made up of 15 amino acids. Germline CDR1 SGHTA, CDR2 FQGTGA. This chain's CDR3 is CASSSTNRGPGELFF. The CDR3 DNA is TGTGCCAGCAGCTCGACAAACCGGGGCCCCGGGGAGCTGTTTTTT.

The V call is TRBV15, the J call TRBJ2-2; D is possibly TRBD2 (5 bases). This CDR3 has 18 amino acids. V was shortened by 4 bases and J by 2 bases, with 20 bases between the two germline ends. The V gene's germline CDR1 is LNHNV and CDR2 YYDKDF (reference sequence). The CDR3: CATSISGVLRKNTGELFF. CDR3 bases: TGTGCCACCAGCATTTCCGGGGTGTTAAGGAAAAACACCGGGGAGCTGTTTTTT.

The V gene is TRBV29-1, the J gene TRBJ2-7; D not resolved. Per germline, CDR1 SQVTM and CDR2 ANQGSEA. The CDR3 has 10 amino acids. The ends were cut back, 5 bases at V and 2 bases at J, with 4 bases in the middle. CDR3 nucleotides: TGCAGCGTTTTCACCTACGAGCAGTACTTC. As protein: CSVFTYEQYF.

This chain uses TRBV27 with TRBJ1-2; D gene uncertain. CDR1 and CDR2 (germline): MNHEY, SMNVEV (reference sequence). The CDR3 sequence is 15 residues long. Trimming removed 6 bases at V and 4 bases at J, with 18 bases between. CDR3 loop: CASRSEATAVYGYTF. CDR3 nucleotides: TGTGCCAGCAGGAGCGAGGCCACCGCGGTCTATGGCTACACCTTC.